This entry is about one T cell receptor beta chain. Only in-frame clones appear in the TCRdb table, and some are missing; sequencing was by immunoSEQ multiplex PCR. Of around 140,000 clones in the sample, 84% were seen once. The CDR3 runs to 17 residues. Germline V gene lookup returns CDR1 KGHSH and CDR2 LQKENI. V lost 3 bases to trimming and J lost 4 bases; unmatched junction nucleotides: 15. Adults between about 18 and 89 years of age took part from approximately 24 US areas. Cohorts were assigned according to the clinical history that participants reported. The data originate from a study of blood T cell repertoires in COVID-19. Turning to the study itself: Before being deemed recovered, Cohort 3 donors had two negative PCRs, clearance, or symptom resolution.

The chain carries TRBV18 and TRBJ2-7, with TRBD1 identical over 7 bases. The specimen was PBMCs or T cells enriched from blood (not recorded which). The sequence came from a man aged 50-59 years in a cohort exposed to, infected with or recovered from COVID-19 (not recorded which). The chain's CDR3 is CASSPETTRGLAYEQYF. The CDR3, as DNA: TGTGCCAGCTCACCTGAAACCACGAGGGGGCTTGCGTACGAGCAGTACTTC.